One sample yielded the 15 T cell receptor beta chains listed below, sequenced in a study of T-cell reconstitution after alpha-beta-depleted transplantation in children. Preparation of the TCRbeta library used unique molecular identifiers. From the PCR reads, TCRdb called clonotypes with MiXCR, one entry per CDR3 protein. Of 75,000 to 100,000 distinct CDR3 sequences listed, 8% to 9% are singletons. The input for sequencing was PBMCs from the stem cell graft donor, taken from the stem cell graft. These TCRs come from a human donor who donated a stem cell graft to a child with congenital amegakaryocytic thrombocytopenia.

This clonotype came up many times. The CDR3 sequence: CASSLALGVNTEAFF. CDR3 DNA: TGTGCCAGCAGCTTAGCGCTTGGGGTGAACACTGAAGCTTTCTTT. The chain uses TRBV7-8 and TRBJ1-1; D remains unclear. CDR3 size: 15 residues. CDR1 is SGHVS and CDR2 is FQNEAQ in the germline V gene. The V end was cut by 0 bases, the J end by 0 bases, with 8 bases between.

The sample holds many counts of this clonotype. The CDR3 sequence is CASSGPIKETQYF. DNA for the CDR3: TGTGCCAGCAGTGGGCCAATAAAGGAGACCCAGTACTTC. The chain is built from TRBV2 and TRBJ2-5; D gene ambiguous. Germline loops: CDR1 SNHLY, CDR2 FYNNEI. There are 13 residues in the CDR3. V was shortened by 4 bases and J by 5 bases, with 11 bases between the two germline ends.

This clonotype was counted many times. The genes are TRBV20-1 and TRBJ2-1; 10 bases are a match to TRBD2. CDR1 is DFQATT and CDR2 is SNEGSKA in the germline V gene (reference sequence). There are 15 residues in the CDR3. After removal of 5 bases from V and 7 bases from J, the junction contained 11 bases not matched to a gene. CDR3 in amino acids: CSAARAGGAGNEQFF. The DNA of the CDR3 is TGCAGTGCTGCCCGAGCGGGAGGGGCGGGGAATGAGCAGTTCTTC.

This clonotype has ten or more counts. The rearrangement links TRBV5-1 to TRBJ2-1; the match to TRBD2 covers 9 bases. With 4 bases clipped from V and 0 bases from J, the junction kept 5 bases outside the gene matches. Germline lookup yields CDR1 SGHRS and CDR2 YFSETQ. There are 16 residues in the CDR3. CDR3 residues: CASSTGLAGSYNEQFF. The CDR3 DNA is TGCGCCAGCAGCACGGGACTAGCCGGCTCCTACAATGAGCAGTTCTTC.

This clonotype was seen repeatedly, ten times or more. V is TRBV3-1 and J is TRBJ2-5; no reliable D call. The V gene lost 0 bases and the J gene lost 5 bases, with 10 bases spanning the gap. This CDR3 has 14 amino acids. From germline, CDR1 is LGHDT and CDR2 YNNKEL (reference sequence). The CDR3 is CASSQDRELETQYF. CDR3 in DNA: TGTGCCAGCAGCCAAGATCGTGAATTGGAGACCCAGTACTTC.

This clonotype was counted many times. This chain's CDR3 is CSARPEREGHNEQYF. CDR3 in DNA: TGCAGTGCTCGCCCGGAGCGGGAGGGCCACAACGAGCAGTACTTC. The chain recombines TRBV20-1 with TRBJ2-7, with TRBD2 matching 10 bases. The CDR3 is made up of 15 amino acids. Germline V gene lookup returns CDR1 DFQATT and CDR2 SNEGSKA (reference sequence). The junction had 12 bases not matched to a gene; V was cut back by 5 bases and J by 5 bases.

Ten or more counts support this clonotype. The chain uses TRBV4-1 and TRBJ2-6; 7 positions match TRBD1. The CDR3 has 18 residues. Germline assignment: CDR1 MGHRA and CDR2 YSYEKL. The trim removed 3 bases at V and 0 bases at J, leaving 8 bases unmatched. The DNA for the CDR3 is TGCGCCAGCAGCCAGCGACAGGGCTTTATCTCTGGGGCCAACGTCCTGACTTTC. It translates to CASSQRQGFISGANVLTF.

This clonotype was found many times. The chain links TRBV12-3 or TRBV12-4 to TRBJ1-5; 7 positions match TRBD1. The junction had 7 bases not matched to a gene; V was cut back by 5 bases and J by 0 bases. The CDR3 length is 16 residues. The CDR3 here is CASSPGQDYSNQPQHF. For the CDR3, the DNA is TGTGCCAGCAGTCCAGGACAGGATTATAGCAATCAGCCCCAGCATTTT.

This clonotype was seen many times. The chain recombines TRBV20-1 with TRBJ1-2; D is uncertain. Per the germline V gene, CDR1 is DFQATT and CDR2 is SNEGSKA (reference sequence). With 1 base removed from V and 7 bases from J, the gap between germline ends came to 19 bases. This CDR3 contains 15 residues. CDR3 bases: TGCAGTGCTAGAGTCCTCCTCGGAGTATTTCGTGGCTACACCTTC. Amino acid sequence: CSARVLLGVFRGYTF.

This clonotype showed up many times. This sequence joins TRBV7-2 and TRBJ2-7; a weak D match, TRBD2 (5 bases). V dropped 1 base and J dropped 3 bases, with 13 bases sitting between them. CDR1 is SGHTA, CDR2 FQGNSA, per germline. The CDR3 spans 15 residues. CDR3 nucleotides: TGTGCCAGCAGCTTAGGAGTTGGTCGGGGCTACGAGCAGTACTTC. This sequence encodes CASSLGVGRGYEQYF. Looking up the rest from reference TRBV7-2 and TRBJ2-7 gives the full variable domain: GAGVSQSPSNKVTEKGKDVELRCDPISGHTALYWYRQSLGQGLEFLIYFQGNSAPDKSGLPSDRFSAERTGGSVSTLTIQRTQQEDSAVYLCASSLGVGRGYEQYFGPGTRLTVT.

This clonotype was recorded many times. V usage is TRBV7-2 and J usage is TRBJ1-2; D is possibly TRBD1 (6 bases). Trimming removed 5 bases from V and 7 bases from J, with 11 bases in between. The CDR3 runs to 12 residues. Germline V lookup: CDR1 SGHTA, CDR2 FQGNSA. The CDR3 DNA is TGTGCCAGCAGCCTGAACAGGGTTGGCTACACCTTC. This codes for CASSLNRVGYTF.

This clonotype was found many times. This sequence joins TRBV5-1 and TRBJ2-3; D might be TRBD1 (6 bases). The CDR3 covers 17 residues. Trimming took off 3 bases at V and 5 bases at J, with 22 bases between the two ends. Germline V gene lookup returns CDR1 SGHRS and CDR2 YFSETQ. CDR3 in DNA: TGCGCCAGCAGCTACAATTCCGGGACACCCTTCGGAGATACGCAGTATTTT. Its protein is CASSYNSGTPFGDTQYF.

This clonotype was counted between two and nine times. This chain uses TRBV7-9 with TRBJ2-1, with D possibly called TRBD1 or TRBD2 (6 bases each). The length of the CDR3 is 17 residues. CDR1 SEHNR and CDR2 FQNEAQ come from the germline V gene (reference sequence). Trimming removed 3 bases at V and 1 base at J, with 16 bases between. CDR3 sequence: CASSFLRGVNSYNEQFF. The CDR3 DNA sequence: TGTGCCAGCAGCTTTCTGAGGGGGGTTAATTCCTACAATGAGCAGTTCTTC. The complete variable domain, with remaining parts taken from reference TRBV7-9 and TRBJ2-1, reads DTGVSQNPRHKITKRGQNVTFRCDPISEHNRLYWYRQTLGQGPEFLTYFQNEAQLEKSRLLSDRFSAERPKGSFSTLEIQRTEQGDSAMYLCASSFLRGVNSYNEQFFGPGTRLTVL.

In its sample, this clonotype was seen many times. V gene TRBV7-3 combines with J gene TRBJ2-1; 9 nucleotides match TRBD1. Germline CDR1 and CDR2: SGHTA and FQGTGA. This CDR3 is built from 17 residues. The ends lost 5 bases at V and 0 bases at J; junction bases unmatched: 8. CDR3 loop: CASSLTGGFSSYNEQFF. The CDR3 DNA sequence: TGTGCCAGCAGCCTCACAGGGGGCTTCAGCTCCTACAATGAGCAGTTCTTC.

There are many counts of this clonotype. CDR3 sequence: CATSDTGLATSNEQFF. The CDR3 DNA sequence: TGTGCCACCAGTGATACTGGACTAGCGACCTCCAATGAGCAGTTCTTC. The rearrangement joins TRBV24-1 to TRBJ2-1; TRBD2 matches at 9 bases. V lost 3 bases and J lost 6; bases outside the gene matches: 8. CDR3 length: 16 amino acids. Germline V gene lookup returns CDR1 KGHDR and CDR2 SFDVKD.